These 32 T cell receptor beta chains were all obtained from the same sample, sequenced in a study of cytomegalovirus exposure and HLA in healthy donors. Both 60 Vbeta primers and 13 Jbeta primers went into the PCR. TCRdb's copy holds only in-frame clones and misses some; the assay was immunoSEQ multiplex PCR. The repertoire has roughly 180,000 clones, almost 80% of them found once; the top ten carry over 11%. What was sequenced was PBMCs. All receptors derive from a man between 45 and 60 years old in good health and CMV-seropositive.

The V gene is TRBV2, the J gene TRBJ2-2; 7 bases map to TRBD1. The CDR3 has 16 residues. The V segment lost 8 bases and the J segment 5 bases; nucleotides outside the gene matches: 14. Germline-derived CDR1 and CDR2 are SNHLY and FYNNEI. The CDR3 sequence: CASAPKGQGVTGELFF. The CDR3 nucleotides read TGTGCCAGCGCGCCTAAAGGTCAGGGGGTTACCGGGGAGCTGTTTTTT.

This clone was counted once. The rearrangement joins TRBV4-1 to TRBJ1-1; the match to TRBD1 covers 9 bases. Germline CDR1 is MGHRA and CDR2 is YSYEKL. CDR3 length: 16 amino acids. J gave up 5 bases and V 0 bases, and 7 bases lay outside the gene matches. The CDR3 DNA follows: TGCGCCAGCAGCCAAGATGGCGGGACAGGGAATACTGAAGCTTTCTTT. This translates into CASSQDGGTGNTEAFF.

The chain employs TRBV6-6 and TRBJ1-1; D is unresolved. Trimming removed 3 bases from V and 0 bases from J, with 2 bases in between. Germline V gene lookup returns CDR1 MNHNY and CDR2 SVGAGI (reference sequence). This CDR3 spans 12 amino acids. The CDR3 reads CASSYMNTEAFF. The CDR3 region has the DNA TGTGCCAGCAGTTATATGAACACTGAAGCTTTCTTT.

V and J are TRBV5-4 and TRBJ1-6; 9 bases are shared with TRBD1. The CDR3 loop spans 19 amino acids. The J segment lost 6 bases and the V segment lost 0 bases, leaving 13 bases of the junction unmatched. The germline CDR1 and CDR2 sequences are SGHNT and YYREEE (reference sequence). CDR3 loop: CASSLGGQGTPRRNSPLHF. The DNA for the CDR3 is TGTGCCAGCAGCTTGGGGGGACAGGGTACACCCAGACGTAATTCACCCCTCCACTTT.

The chain is built from TRBV13 and TRBJ1-1; D remains unclear. Germline V gene sequence: CDR1 PRHDT, CDR2 FYEKMQ (reference sequence). V shed 5 bases and J shed 1 base, with 11 bases lying between them. This CDR3 region has 14 residues. The CDR3 sequence: CASSQGRGNTEAFF. The CDR3 DNA reads as TGTGCCAGCAGCCAAGGGCGGGGGAACACTGAAGCTTTCTTT.

V usage is TRBV7-9 and J usage is TRBJ2-5; 8 bases are shared with TRBD2. The junction had 7 bases not matched to a gene; V was cut back by 5 bases and J by 2 bases. The CDR3 is 15 amino acids. CDR1 is SEHNR and CDR2 is FQNEAQ in the germline V gene (reference sequence). The CDR3 here is CASSPRRGGQETQYF. In nucleotides, the CDR3 is TGTGCCAGCAGCCCTCGTCGGGGGGGGCAAGAGACCCAGTACTTC.

The V call is TRBV14, the J call TRBJ2-2, with D maybe TRBD2 (5 bases). Germline V gives CDR1 SGHDN, CDR2 FVKESK. The CDR3 extends over 14 amino acids. Trimming removed 6 bases from V and 0 bases from J, with 8 bases in between. The CDR3 is CASSLATNTGELFF. In nucleotides, the CDR3 is TGTGCCAGCAGTCTAGCAACGAACACCGGGGAGCTGTTTTTT.

The chain uses TRBV2 and TRBJ1-1; D unclear. Germline loops: CDR1 SNHLY, CDR2 FYNNEI. CDR3 length equals 13 residues. V was trimmed by 6 bases and J by 3 bases, leaving 11 bases between them. CDR3 sequence (DNA): TGTGCCAGCAGGTATGTGCGGGACACTGAAGCTTTCTTT. Protein sequence: CASRYVRDTEAFF.

V is TRBV27 and J is TRBJ2-2, with D unclear. The CDR3 contains 16 residues. Germline CDR1 MNHEY, CDR2 SMNVEV (reference sequence). The V end lost 0 bases, the J end lost 0 bases, and 8 bases lay between the germline ends. The CDR3 reads CASSLSYQANTGELFF. Here the CDR3 DNA reads TGTGCCAGCAGTTTATCATATCAGGCGAACACCGGGGAGCTGTTTTTT.

V and J are TRBV7-2 and TRBJ2-2, with D maybe TRBD2 (6 bases). CDR3 length: 17 residues. CDR1 SGHTA and CDR2 FQGNSA come from the germline V gene. V lost 4 bases and J 3 bases, leaving 18 bases between the germline ends. CDR3 DNA sequence: TGTGCCAGCAGCTCAGTACTGACGGGGGACCACACCGGGGAGCTGTTTTTT. Its translation: CASSSVLTGDHTGELFF.

The CDR3 is CASSEPQGYEKLFF. CDR3 DNA: TGTGCCAGCAGTGAACCGCAGGGGTACGAAAAACTGTTTTTT. The chain carries TRBV6-5 and TRBJ1-4; tentatively, D is TRBD1 (6 bases). The V end lost 5 bases, the J end lost 8 bases, and 15 bases lay between the germline ends. CDR1 is MNHEY, CDR2 SVGAGI, per germline. The CDR3 consists of 14 residues.

V usage is TRBV4-1 and J usage is TRBJ2-7; 9 nucleotides match TRBD1. The germline CDR1 and CDR2 sequences are MGHRA and YSYEKL. Unmatched junction bases numbered 4, after V lost 4 bases and J lost 0 bases. This CDR3 contains 15 residues. This CDR3 reads CASSRGTGSSYEQYV. CDR3 bases: TGCGCCAGCAGCCGGGGGACAGGGAGCTCCTACGAGCAGTACGTC.

This clone was picked up a small number of times. The chain employs TRBV5-4 and TRBJ1-6, with 8 positions matching TRBD1. Trimming removed 4 bases from V and 7 bases from J; junction bases left unmatched: 4. Germline values: CDR1 SGHNT, CDR2 YYREEE (reference sequence). CDR3 length equals 14 residues. The CDR3 is CASSTRDRNSPLHF. The CDR3 DNA is TGTGCCAGCAGCACCCGGGACAGGAATTCACCCCTCCACTTT. Filled out from reference TRBV5-4 and TRBJ1-6, the complete variable domain reads ETGVTQSPTHLIKTRGQQVTLRCSSQSGHNTVSWYQQALGQGPQFIFQYYREEENGRGNFPPRFSGLQFPNYSSELNVNALELDDSALYLCASSTRDRNSPLHFGNGTRLTVT.

J is TRBJ2-3 and V is TRBV27, with 9 nucleotides matching TRBD2. This CDR3 has 17 residues. Germline-derived CDR1 and CDR2 are MNHEY and SMNVEV (reference sequence). The V and J ends lost 6 bases and 0 bases, in that order; junction bases with no gene match: 10. The CDR3 reads CASRGLAGLSSTDTQYF. The CDR3 DNA reads as TGTGCCAGCAGGGGCCTAGCGGGGCTTTCTAGCACAGATACGCAGTATTTT.

The rearrangement joins TRBV9 to TRBJ2-5; 7 bases line up with TRBD2. J gave up 4 bases and V 6 bases, and 18 bases lay outside the gene matches. Germline V gene sequence: CDR1 SGDLS, CDR2 YYNGEE. The CDR3 is 17 residues long. The CDR3 DNA follows: TGTGCCAGCAACCGTAATGGGGGGGGTGAGGTGGGAGAGACCCAGTACTTC. It translates to CASNRNGGGEVGETQYF.

With respect to this clone: The identical CDR3 is also encoded by other nucleotide sequences in the sample. J is TRBJ2-2 and V is TRBV5-1; possibly TRBD1 for D (6 bases). This CDR3 spans 15 amino acids. Germline V gene data show CDR1 as SGHRS and CDR2 as YFSETQ. Trimming removed 4 bases at V and 1 base at J, with 11 bases between. CDR3 DNA: TGCGCCAGCAGCACGCAGACAGGGAACACCGGGGAGCTGTTTTTT. Translation gives CASSTQTGNTGELFF.

The gene calls are TRBV5-4 and TRBJ1-1, with D unresolved. V lost 0 bases and J lost 9, with 9 bases in between. The CDR3 sequence is 12 residues long. Germline V gives CDR1 SGHNT, CDR2 YYREEE (reference sequence). The CDR3: CASSLGSGKAFF. In DNA, the CDR3 is TGTGCCAGCAGCTTGGGGTCAGGAAAAGCTTTCTTT.

The chain joins TRBV19 to TRBJ1-2, with 11 bases fitting TRBD1. The CDR3 loop spans 14 amino acids. Germline V gene lookup returns CDR1 LNHDA and CDR2 SQIVND (reference sequence). The ends lost 7 bases at V and 6 bases at J; junction bases unmatched: 7. For the CDR3, the DNA is TGTGCCAGTACCTGGACAGGGGGCGTGGATGGCTACACCTTC. This codes for CASTWTGGVDGYTF. The full variable domain, in which reference TRBV19 and TRBJ1-2 provide the parts outside the CDR3, is DGGITQSPKYLFRKEGQNVTLSCEQNLNHDAMYWYRQDPGQGLRLIYYSQIVNDFQKGDIAEGYSVSREKKESFPLTVTSAQKNPTAFYLCASTWTGGVDGYTFGSGTRLTVV.

The rearrangement links TRBV29-1 to TRBJ2-1; D might be TRBD2 (6 bases). Germline V gives CDR1 SQVTM, CDR2 ANQGSEA. The V gene lost 3 bases and the J gene lost 8 bases, with 14 bases spanning the gap. This CDR3 comprises 13 residues. CDR3 DNA: TGCAGCGTTGAGGGGACTGGGGGTTATGAGCAGTTCTTC. This encodes CSVEGTGGYEQFF.

The rearrangement links TRBV11-2 to TRBJ1-2; D may be TRBD1 (5 bases). Germline CDR1 SGHAT, CDR2 FQNNGV. CDR3 size: 13 residues. The V end lost 1 base, the J end lost 8 bases, and 11 bases lay between the germline ends. The CDR3 is CASSLGLQVGYTF. DNA of the CDR3: TGTGCCAGCAGCTTAGGGCTACAGGTCGGCTACACCTTC. Drawing the rest from reference TRBV11-2 and TRBJ1-2, the complete variable domain is EAGVAQSPRYKIIEKRQSVAFWCNPISGHATLYWYQQILGQGPKLLIQFQNNGVVDDSQLPKDRFSAERLKGVDSTLKIQPAKLEDSAVYLCASSLGLQVGYTFGSGTRLTVV.

This sequence joins TRBV10-2 and TRBJ1-5, with D unclear. Trimming left V 3 bases short and J 5 bases short, with 14 bases between. Germline V gene sequence: CDR1 WSHSY, CDR2 SAAADI. The CDR3 spans 15 residues. The CDR3 sequence: CASSESSRNHQPQHF. For the CDR3, the DNA is TGCGCCAGCAGTGAATCTAGCAGGAATCATCAGCCCCAGCATTTT.

This clone was observed a single time. The chain recombines TRBV15 with TRBJ1-6; D gene ambiguous. V dropped 1 base and J dropped 6 bases, with 4 bases sitting between them. Germline V gene sequence: CDR1 LNHNV, CDR2 YYDKDF (reference sequence). CDR3 length: 13 amino acids. This chain's CDR3 is CATSRGGNSPLHF. CDR3 coding DNA: TGTGCCACCAGCAGAGGAGGTAATTCACCCCTCCACTTT.

CDR3: CASSLGVGQATSGNTIYF. CDR3 coding DNA: TGTGCCAGCAGCTTAGGCGTGGGACAGGCTACCTCTGGAAACACCATATATTTT. The chain recombines TRBV7-9 with TRBJ1-3; 8 nucleotides match TRBD1. The germline CDR1 and CDR2 sequences are SEHNR and FQNEAQ (reference sequence). This CDR3 region has 18 residues. Germline trimming cut 1 base from V and 0 bases from J; bases unmatched to any gene: 8.

The chain joins TRBV9 to TRBJ2-3; the match to TRBD2 covers 12 bases. Germline V gives CDR1 SGDLS, CDR2 YYNGEE. Unmatched junction bases numbered 2, after V lost 0 bases and J lost 6 bases. The CDR3 covers 15 residues. The chain's CDR3 is CASSVGTSGADTQYF. For the CDR3, the DNA is TGTGCCAGCAGCGTAGGGACTAGCGGGGCGGATACGCAGTATTTT.

The CDR3 loop reads CASSPLQGKRLVAFF. For the CDR3, the DNA is TGTGCCAGCTCACCACTTCAGGGTAAACGCCTCGTAGCTTTCTTT. The rearrangement uses TRBV18 and TRBJ1-1; TRBD1 is a possible D gene (5 bases). V was pared by 1 base and J by 10 bases, with 19 bases between. Looked up from germline, CDR1 is KGHSH and CDR2 is LQKENI. The CDR3 consists of 15 residues.

The V call is TRBV6-6, the J call TRBJ2-3; 14 bases agree with TRBD2. Germline-derived CDR1 and CDR2 are MNHNY and SVGAGI (reference sequence). V shed 6 bases and J 7 bases; nucleotides not matched to a gene: 6. There are 15 residues in the CDR3. CDR3 in DNA: TGTGCCAGCAGGGCGACTAGCGGGGGGGCAAATACGCAGTATTTT. Its protein is CASRATSGGANTQYF.

The chain couples TRBV7-9 to TRBJ1-1; 12 bases agree with TRBD1. The trim removed 7 bases at V and 7 bases at J, leaving 10 bases unmatched. The CDR3 extends over 15 amino acids. Germline CDR1 SEHNR, CDR2 FQNEAQ (reference sequence). CDR3 sequence: CASNTPGQGAFEAFF. The CDR3 coding sequence is TGTGCCAGCAACACCCCGGGACAGGGGGCGTTTGAAGCTTTCTTT.

This chain joins TRBV28 and TRBJ2-5; possibly TRBD1 for D (6 bases). Germline-derived CDR1 and CDR2 are MDHEN and SYDVKM. The V gene lost 6 bases and the J gene lost 6 bases, with 17 bases spanning the gap. This CDR3 is built from 14 residues. CDR3: CASRTGGRGKTQYF. Written as DNA, the CDR3 is TGTGCCAGCAGGACAGGTGGGCGTGGGAAGACCCAGTACTTC.

This clone was seen a handful of times. This chain uses TRBV25-1 with TRBJ2-1; tentative D call: TRBD2 (6 bases). Germline CDR1 MGHDK, CDR2 SYGVNS. Between the trimmed V and J ends, which lost 3 bases and 8 bases, there was a span of 8 bases. The CDR3 extends over 12 amino acids. CDR3 in amino acids: CASSDGGDEQFF. In DNA, the CDR3 is TGTGCCAGCAGTGATGGAGGGGATGAGCAGTTCTTC.

CDR3 bases: TGTGCCAGCAGCGGGGGAGAAGAGACCGGGGAGCTGTTTTTT. Amino acid sequence: CASSGGEETGELFF. The J gene is TRBJ2-2, the V gene TRBV6-5, with D possibly being TRBD2 (6 bases). Germline V lookup: CDR1 MNHEY, CDR2 SVGAGI. The CDR3 length is 14 residues. Trimming pared 6 bases from V and 5 bases from J, leaving 13 bases between.

This clone was observed a handful of times. V and J are TRBV29-1 and TRBJ2-2, with 9 bases that match TRBD2. The CDR3 consists of 16 residues. V dropped 1 base and J dropped 1; count of bases not matched to a gene: 4. Germline CDR1 and CDR2: SQVTM and ANQGSEA. The CDR3 protein is CSVEGGGAVNTGELFF. In DNA, the CDR3 is TGCAGCGTTGAAGGCGGGGGGGCCGTGAACACCGGGGAGCTGTTTTTT.

The chain carries TRBV28 and TRBJ1-5; 7 bases match TRBD1. V lost 4 bases, J lost 4 bases, and 7 bases stayed unmatched. The CDR3 runs 15 residues. Germline V gives CDR1 MDHEN, CDR2 SYDVKM. CDR3 DNA sequence: TGTGCCAGCAGTTCGACAGGGTTCGGAAATCAGCCCCAGCATTTT. Protein sequence: CASSSTGFGNQPQHF.